This T cell receptor beta chain was retrieved from a study of blood T cell repertoires in COVID-19. In germline, CDR1 is SGHTA, CDR2 FQGNSA. The V end lost 1 base, the J end lost 7 bases, and 7 bases lay between the germline ends. The CDR3 consists of 13 residues. Repertoires were generated with immunoSEQ multiplex PCR, while TCRdb's copy carries only in-frame clones and drops some. The sample records around 80,000 clones, 70% to 90% being singletons. It was during active infection that Seattle patients were enrolled and then longitudinally followed. This chain connects TRBV7-2 to TRBJ1-4; D perhaps matches TRBD1 (5 bases). The sequenced sample consisted of peripheral blood. The clonotype originates from a man aged 50-60 years with COVID-19, enrolled during active disease. CDR3 amino acids: CASSLVGGEKLFF. The CDR3 DNA is TGTGCCAGCAGCTTAGTGGGGGGTGAAAAACTGTTTTTT.